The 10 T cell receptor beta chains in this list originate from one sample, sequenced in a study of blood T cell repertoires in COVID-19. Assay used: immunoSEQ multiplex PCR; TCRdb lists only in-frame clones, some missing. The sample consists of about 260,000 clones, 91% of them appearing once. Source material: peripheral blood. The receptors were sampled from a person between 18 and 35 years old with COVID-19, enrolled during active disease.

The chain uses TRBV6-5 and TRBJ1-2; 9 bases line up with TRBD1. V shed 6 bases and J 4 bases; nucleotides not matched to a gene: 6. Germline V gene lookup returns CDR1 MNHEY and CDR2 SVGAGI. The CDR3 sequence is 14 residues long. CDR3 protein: CASSLQGAIYGYTF. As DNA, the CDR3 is TGTGCCAGCAGCCTACAGGGGGCAATCTATGGCTACACCTTC.

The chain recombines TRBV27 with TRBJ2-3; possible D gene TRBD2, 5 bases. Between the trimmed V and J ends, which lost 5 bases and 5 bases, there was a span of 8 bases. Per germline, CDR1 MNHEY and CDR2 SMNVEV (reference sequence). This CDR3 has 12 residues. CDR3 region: CASSPRGDTQYF. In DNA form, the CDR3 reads TGTGCCAGCAGTCCCCGGGGAGATACGCAGTATTTT.

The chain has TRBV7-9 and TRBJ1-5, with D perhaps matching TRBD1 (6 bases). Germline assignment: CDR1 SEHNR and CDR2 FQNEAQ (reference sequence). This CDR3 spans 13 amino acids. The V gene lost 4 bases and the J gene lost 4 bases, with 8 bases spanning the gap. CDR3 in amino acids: CASSWTANQPQHF. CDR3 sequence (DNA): TGTGCCAGCAGCTGGACAGCTAATCAGCCCCAGCATTTT.

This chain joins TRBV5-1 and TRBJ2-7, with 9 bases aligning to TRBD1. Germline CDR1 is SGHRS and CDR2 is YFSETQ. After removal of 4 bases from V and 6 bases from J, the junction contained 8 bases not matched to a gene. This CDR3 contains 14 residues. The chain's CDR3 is CASSKPGQGIEQYF. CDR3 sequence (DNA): TGCGCCAGCAGCAAACCGGGACAGGGAATCGAGCAGTACTTC.

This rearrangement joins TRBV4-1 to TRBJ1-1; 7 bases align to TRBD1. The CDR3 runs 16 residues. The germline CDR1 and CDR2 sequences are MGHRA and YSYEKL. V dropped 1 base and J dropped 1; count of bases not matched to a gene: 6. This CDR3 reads CASSQGWTGENTEAFF. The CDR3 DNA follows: TGCGCCAGCAGCCAAGGATGGACAGGAGAGAACACTGAAGCTTTCTTT.

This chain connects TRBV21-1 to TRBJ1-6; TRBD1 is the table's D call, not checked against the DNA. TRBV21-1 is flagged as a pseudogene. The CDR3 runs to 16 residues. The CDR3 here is CASSKLNRVLNSPLHF. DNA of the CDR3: TGTGCCAGCAGCAAACTGAACAGGGTTCTCAATTCACCCCTCCACTTT.

CDR3 sequence: CASSPRGRGTDTQYF. The CDR3 bases are TGCGCCAGCAGCCCCAGGGGAAGGGGCACAGATACGCAGTATTTT. The V and J genes are TRBV4-1 and TRBJ2-3; tentative D call: TRBD1 (6 bases). Germline CDR1 and CDR2: MGHRA and YSYEKL. CDR3 length: 15 amino acids. Between the trimmed V and J ends, which lost 4 bases and 1 base, there was a span of 12 bases.

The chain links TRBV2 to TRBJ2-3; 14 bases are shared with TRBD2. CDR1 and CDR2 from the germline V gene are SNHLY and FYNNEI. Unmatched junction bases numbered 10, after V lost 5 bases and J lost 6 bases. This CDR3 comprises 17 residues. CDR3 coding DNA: TGTGCCAGCAGTTCCCCCGGGACTAGCGGGAGAGGTGATACGCAGTATTTT. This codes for CASSSPGTSGRGDTQYF.

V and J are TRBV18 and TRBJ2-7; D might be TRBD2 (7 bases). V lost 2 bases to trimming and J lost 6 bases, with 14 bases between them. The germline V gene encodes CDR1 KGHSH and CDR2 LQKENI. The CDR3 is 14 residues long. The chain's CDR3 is CASSPGGGRSEQYF. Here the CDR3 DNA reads TGTGCCAGCTCACCAGGGGGCGGGAGAAGCGAGCAGTACTTC.

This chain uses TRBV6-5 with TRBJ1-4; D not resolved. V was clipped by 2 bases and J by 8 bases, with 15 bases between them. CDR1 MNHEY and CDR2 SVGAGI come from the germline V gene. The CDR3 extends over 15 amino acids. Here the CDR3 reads CASSYGGLLREKLFF. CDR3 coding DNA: TGTGCCAGCAGTTACGGCGGACTCCTACGAGAAAAACTGTTTTTT.